The T cell receptor beta chain under discussion was sequenced for a study of neoadjuvant anti-PD-1 for oral cavity cancer. General study points: Only a few patients per response group were TCR-analyzed; validation needed. Higher pretreatment blood Treg/Th17 ratios correlated with higher pretreatment blood and lower post-treatment tumor TCRbeta clonality.

Worth noting for this clone: Its cognate antigen is unknown.

Blood libraries mostly used roughly 0.5 ug genomic DNA, six replicates each. The assay was immunoSEQ multiplex PCR, and TCRdb's table has in-frame clones only and misses some. The profile shows 15,000 or so clones, roughly two thirds of them singletons. CDR1 MNHNY and CDR2 SVGAGI come from the germline V gene (reference sequence). CDR3 length equals 15 residues. V lost 6 bases, J lost 3 bases, and 4 bases stayed unmatched. The source was PBMCs, collected before nivolumab (anti-PD-1) treatment. The sequence was obtained from a person aged 40 to 85 with oral cavity squamous cell carcinoma. The V gene is TRBV6-6, the J gene TRBJ2-2; 10 bases line up with TRBD2. This chain's CDR3 is CASSRGLADTGELFF. CDR3 DNA: TGTGCCAGCAGCCGCGGACTAGCGGACACCGGGGAGCTGTTTTTT.